The present T cell receptor (beta chain) was sequenced within a study of blood T cell repertoires in COVID-19 (dated by TCRdb to 2020 to 2022). As for the study more broadly: The collaborator samples originated in the United States, Italy and Spain and spanned the acute and convalescent phases of COVID-19. The prospective study material was composed of cDNA or gDNA derived from T cells, B-cell-depleted T cells, or PBMCs. Deeply sampled blood TCRbeta repertoires from subjects exposed to, actively infected with, or recovered from COVID-19 were included in the dataset. The repertoires were released in a freely available public database meant as a resource for research on the immune response to SARS-CoV-2. Samples came from the ongoing ImmuneRACE study (first 160 participants) plus 1,254 subjects from 6 global collaborators. Nearly every sample came with metadata listing a de-identified subject ID, COVID-19 status, age in years and sex. Where available, HLA class I and class II types were taken from metadata supplied by the sample provider and were not determined by assay-based typing. General findings and caveats noted by the study authors: The amount of clinical and demographic metadata varied by source and participant and was provided uncurated.

Collaborating institutions collected whole blood in K2EDTA tubes following their own protocols. For TCRbeta analysis, collaborators shipped samples as frozen whole blood, isolated PBMCs, or DNA extracted from either of those sample types. With respect to this clone: Its recognized antigen is unknown. The sample holds no much larger clone one base away, and base qualities are not on file.

CDR1 and CDR2, looked up from the germline V gene, are MGHRA and YSYEKL. The cysteine opens and the phenylalanine closes a CDR3 of 15 amino acids. Of the read, only the CDR3 DNA is kept; its 45 bases are in frame from base 1. V trim: 0 bases; J trim: 3 bases; unmatched bases: 3. TCRbeta CDR3 regions were amplified from genomic DNA using the immunoSEQ Assay, a bias-controlled multiplex PCR. The source study handled its data this way. Nucleated cell counts per sample were estimated from amplification of reference gene primers within the assay. To quantify the absolute abundance of each unique TCRbeta CDR3 rearrangement, sequence reads were collapsed and filtered. Productive Simpson clonality was computed per sample as the square root of Simpson's diversity index over productive rearrangements. TCRdb took over this immuneACCESS table, retaining in-frame rearrangements with V and J assigned. Such tables are incomplete; in checked studies, under half of the missing clones stem from an unresolved V gene, and the remainder is unexplained. That table supplies the V and J calls and clone size; D and trimming were determined from the DNA. The sample table shows 80,000 to 85,000 clones, and around 80% are seen once. In total, the top ten clones hold approximately 14% of the sample.

Sequencing was done on a sample of peripheral blood. This sequence was found in a human donor in a cohort sampled during active COVID-19. The receptor chain draws on TRBV4-1 and TRBJ2-7, with TRBD1 matching 9 junction bases. In nucleotide form, the sequence is TGCGCCAGCAGCCAAGAAGGGACAGGGAACTACGAGCAGTACTTC. This is translated as CASSQEGTGNYEQYF.